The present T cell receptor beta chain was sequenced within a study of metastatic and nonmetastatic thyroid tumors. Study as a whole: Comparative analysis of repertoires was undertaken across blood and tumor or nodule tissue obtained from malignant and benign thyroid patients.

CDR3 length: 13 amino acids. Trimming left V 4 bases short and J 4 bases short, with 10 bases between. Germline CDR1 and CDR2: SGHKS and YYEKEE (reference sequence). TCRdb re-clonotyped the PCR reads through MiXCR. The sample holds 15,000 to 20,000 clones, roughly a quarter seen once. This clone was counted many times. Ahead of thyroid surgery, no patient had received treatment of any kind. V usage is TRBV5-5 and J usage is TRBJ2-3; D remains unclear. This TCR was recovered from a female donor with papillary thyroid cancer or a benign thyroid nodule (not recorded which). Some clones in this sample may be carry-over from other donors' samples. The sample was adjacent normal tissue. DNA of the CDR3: TGTGCCAGCAGCCATGGCTTGTCAGATACGCAGTATTTT. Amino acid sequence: CASSHGLSDTQYF.